The clone carrying this TCR beta chain appeared a few times. The sample originates from a study of T cells in Graves' hyperthyroidism and ophthalmopathy. This CDR3 has 12 residues. Trimming pared 6 bases from V and 4 bases from J, leaving 12 bases between. CDR1 is DFQATT, CDR2 SNEGSKA, per germline (reference sequence). The source material, RNA transcripts, was used to amplify TCR beta CDR3 regions. Primed by the HTBI set, a first-round RT-PCR was run on the TCR CDR3. TCRdb re-derived calls from the multiplex PCR reads in MiXCR, one entry per CDR3 protein. The sample includes a few hundred thousand distinct CDR3 sequences, approximately 20% seen only once; the top ten take about 48%.

The chain is built from TRBV20-1 and TRBJ1-2, with D possibly being TRBD1 (6 bases). Source material: blood. This clonotype was obtained from a man aged 35 to 55 with Graves' hyperthyroidism. This CDR3 reads CSAEGGLYGYTF. The CDR3, as DNA: TGCAGTGCCGAGGGGGGACTCTATGGCTACACCTTC.